Shown below are 9 T cell receptor beta chains from a single sample sequenced in a study of graft-versus-host responses after intestinal transplantation. Clones were read by immunoSEQ multiplex PCR, and TCRdb kept only the in-frame ones, dropping some. Of tens of thousands of clones listed, approximately 78% are singletons. Their cognate antigens are unknown. Source: unstimulated CD8+ T cells sorted from spleen or lymph node cells, taken before transplant. Receptors originate from a human donor who was the organ donor for an intestinal transplant.

The J gene is TRBJ2-1, the V gene TRBV13; no clear D gene. The V end was cut by 5 bases, the J end by 12 bases, with 17 bases between. The CDR3 contains 13 residues. Germline CDR1 reads PRHDT; CDR2 reads FYEKMQ (reference sequence). The CDR3 nucleotides read TGTGCCAGCAGCCATGTCTATACCGCTCGGCAGTTCTTC. This sequence encodes CASSHVYTARQFF.

This chain uses TRBV27 with TRBJ1-3; D perhaps matches TRBD1 (6 bases). Trimming stripped 2 bases from V and 2 bases from J, with 13 bases between. The germline CDR1 and CDR2 sequences are MNHEY and SMNVEV (reference sequence). The CDR3 is made up of 16 amino acids. CDR3 protein: CASSLPQQGTGNTIYF. The CDR3 DNA follows: TGTGCCAGCAGTTTACCCCAACAGGGAACTGGAAACACCATATATTTT.

The chain carries TRBV19 and TRBJ1-1, with 9 bases matching TRBD1. Looked up from germline, CDR1 is LNHDA and CDR2 is SQIVND (reference sequence). The junction had 4 bases not matched to a gene; V was cut back by 10 bases and J by 4 bases. The length of the CDR3 is 12 residues. The CDR3: CATGTGITEAFF. CDR3 bases: TGTGCCACCGGGACAGGGATCACTGAAGCTTTCTTT.

This sequence joins TRBV4-1 and TRBJ2-7; 10 nucleotides line up with TRBD2. Germline trimming cut 0 bases from V and 5 bases from J; bases unmatched to any gene: 4. Looked up from germline, CDR1 is MGHRA and CDR2 is YSYEKL. CDR3 length: 15 amino acids. CDR3 in DNA: TGCGCCAGCAGCCAAGAGGCTAGCGGGAGAAACGAGCAGTACTTC. It encodes CASSQEASGRNEQYF.

The gene calls are TRBV16 and TRBJ1-2; D remains unclear. CDR1 KGHSY and CDR2 FQNENV come from the germline V gene. The CDR3 has 16 amino acids. The V and J ends lost 0 bases and 6 bases respectively, with 17 bases between them. DNA of the CDR3: TGTGCCAGCAGCCAATCGAGAGGAGAGGGAGAAAATGGCTACACCTTC. Translating it yields CASSQSRGEGENGYTF.

The gene calls are TRBV5-1 and TRBJ2-1; D ambiguous. This CDR3 has 19 residues. Germline CDR1 is SGHRS and CDR2 is YFSETQ. With 3 bases removed from V and 4 bases from J, the gap between germline ends came to 26 bases. CDR3 nucleotide sequence: TGCGCCAGCAGCTCTCCATGGTTCCTAGGGCCCTACTTATACAATGAGCAGTTCTTC. Residues: CASSSPWFLGPYLYNEQFF.

The table lists this clone with a count of one. The V and J genes are TRBV30 and TRBJ2-7; TRBD1 is a possible D gene (6 bases). Trimming pared 3 bases from V and 3 bases from J, leaving 12 bases between. The V gene's germline CDR1 is GTSNPN and CDR2 SVGIG (reference sequence). The CDR3 runs 13 residues. CDR3 in amino acids: CAWSSTGLYEQYF. CDR3 DNA: TGTGCCTGGAGCTCGACAGGACTCTACGAGCAGTACTTC.

V and J are TRBV13 and TRBJ2-1; 10 positions match TRBD1. J gave up 14 bases and V 5 bases, and 12 bases lay outside the gene matches. Germline CDR1 reads PRHDT; CDR2 reads FYEKMQ (reference sequence). This CDR3 has 14 residues. The CDR3, as DNA: TGTGCCAGCAGCCTCCGGGACAGGGGTCCCCTGGAGTTCTTC. Amino acid sequence: CASSLRDRGPLEFF.

The chain links TRBV2 to TRBJ1-2; tentative D call: TRBD1 (6 bases). Germline V gene data show CDR1 as SNHLY and CDR2 as FYNNEI. Trimming took 8 bases from V and 2 from J, leaving 15 bases between them. This CDR3 region has 14 residues. DNA for the CDR3: TGTGCCAGCCTCGAGGGGGGGCAAAACTATGGCTACACCTTC. Protein: CASLEGGQNYGYTF.